The 9 T cell receptor beta chains below come from one sample, sequenced in a study of blood T cells in healthy people across ages. The authors ran a second PCR of about 6 to 11 cycles using a sample-barcoded 5' primer and a J-beta primer mix. MiXCR, applied by TCRdb to the 5' RACE reads, yields one record per CDR3 protein. Found here are about 930,000 distinct CDR3 sequences, almost 30% of them singletons; the top ten hold 9.5% to 13%. The data also belong to a second study, concerning T cells of mothers and their children.

The sequencing sample was made of blood. The receptors were gathered from a woman in her 40s in good health.

This rearrangement joins TRBV6-4 to TRBJ2-1, with TRBD2 matching 8 bases. This CDR3 has 18 amino acids. Germline CDR1 MRHNA, CDR2 SNTAGT. In DNA, the CDR3 is TGTACCATCAGTGACCCTGACGTTACTAGCGGCAGCTACAATGAGCAGTTCTTC. This encodes CTISDPDVTSGSYNEQFF.

On this clonotype: At one end the junction does not follow the germline gene, possibly because of a read error. The V gene is TRBV7-8, the J gene TRBJ2-1; no reliable D call. The CDR3 spans 12 residues. Germline lookup yields CDR1 SGHVS and CDR2 FQNEAQ. The CDR3 nucleotides read TGTACCAGCAGCTTTTTGACGGGTGAGCAGTTCTTC. Amino acids: CTSSFLTGEQFF.

In its sample, this clonotype was seen a few times. The chain has TRBV20-1 and TRBJ1-1; no definite D call. Trimming took off 1 base at V and 8 bases at J, with 20 bases between the two ends. The CDR3 contains 15 residues. Per the germline V gene, CDR1 is DFQATT and CDR2 is SNEGSKA (reference sequence). CDR3 nucleotide sequence: TGCAGTGCTAGAGTGCCCTCCCTTCGGACGGTGGAAGCTTTCTTT. Amino acid sequence: CSARVPSLRTVEAFF.

This clonotype was seen repeatedly, ten times or more. The chain carries TRBV18 and TRBJ2-7, with D possibly matching TRBD2 (5 bases). Deletions cut 3 bases from V and 0 bases from J, with 6 bases between. The CDR3 is 13 amino acids. CDR1 KGHSH and CDR2 LQKENI come from the germline V gene. As DNA, the CDR3 is TGTGCCAGCTCACCCACTAGCTCCTACGAGCAGTACTTC. Translated: CASSPTSSYEQYF.

In its sample, this clonotype was seen a few times. The rearrangement uses TRBV2 and TRBJ2-5; tentative D call: TRBD1 (7 bases). Trimming removed 4 bases at V and 11 bases at J, with 17 bases between. The CDR3 loop spans 13 amino acids. The V gene's germline CDR1 is SNHLY and CDR2 FYNNEI. In DNA, the CDR3 is TGTGCCAGCAGTGCCCGACAGGGTCGGGAGCAGTACTTC. Its translation is CASSARQGREQYF.

As for this clonotype: A much larger clone differs by one base, so this may be a read error. The chain combines TRBV4-1 with TRBJ2-7, with 11 positions matching TRBD2. The V gene's germline CDR1 is MGHRA and CDR2 YSYEKL. V lost 1 base and J lost 0; bases outside the gene matches: 2. The CDR3 runs 16 residues. CDR3 in DNA: TGCGCCAGCAGCCAAGGTGGACTAGCGGGCTCCTACGAGCAGTACTTC. This translates into CASSQGGLAGSYEQYF.

The rearrangement joins TRBV29-1 to TRBJ1-2; TRBD1 might be the D (6 bases). Germline loops: CDR1 SQVTM, CDR2 ANQGSEA. This CDR3 is 12 amino acids long. Trimming left V 6 bases short and J 2 bases short, with 10 bases between. The CDR3 loop reads CSVQTGNYGYTF. CDR3 coding DNA: TGCAGCGTCCAGACAGGCAACTATGGCTACACCTTC.

This chain joins TRBV6-6 and TRBJ1-1; D is perhaps TRBD1 (6 bases). CDR1 and CDR2 (germline): MNHNY, SVGAGI (reference sequence). This CDR3 spans 16 amino acids. The V end lost 0 bases, the J end lost 4 bases, and 15 bases lay between the germline ends. Here the CDR3 reads CASSYSMSQGRTEAFF. DNA for the CDR3: TGTGCCAGCAGTTACTCGATGTCACAGGGACGCACTGAAGCTTTCTTT.

This clonotype was counted ten times or more. CDR3 nucleotides: TGTGCCAGCAGTAACGGAGGGACTTCCTACGAGCAGTACTTC. Its protein product is CASSNGGTSYEQYF. The rearrangement joins TRBV27 to TRBJ2-7; D is possibly TRBD2 (6 bases). Between the trimmed V and J ends, which lost 5 bases and 1 base, there was a span of 12 bases. The CDR3 length is 14 residues. CDR1 and CDR2 (germline): MNHEY, SMNVEV (reference sequence).